The source of this TCR beta chain is a study of technical replicates of blood from a few donors. CDR1 is SGHTA, CDR2 FQGTGA, per germline. Trimming stripped 4 bases from V and 6 bases from J, with 10 bases between. The CDR3 runs to 13 residues. Only in-frame clones appear in the TCRdb table, and some are missing; sequencing was by immunoSEQ multiplex PCR. The sample holds about 75,000 clones, around 97% seen once. The clonotype comes from a human donor in good health. The sequenced sample was T cells isolated from PBMCs. V gene TRBV7-3 combines with J gene TRBJ2-1, with D possibly TRBD2 on 5 matching bases. CDR3: CASSSSSLNEQFF. In DNA form, the CDR3 reads TGTGCCAGCAGCTCTAGCAGCCTCAATGAGCAGTTCTTC.